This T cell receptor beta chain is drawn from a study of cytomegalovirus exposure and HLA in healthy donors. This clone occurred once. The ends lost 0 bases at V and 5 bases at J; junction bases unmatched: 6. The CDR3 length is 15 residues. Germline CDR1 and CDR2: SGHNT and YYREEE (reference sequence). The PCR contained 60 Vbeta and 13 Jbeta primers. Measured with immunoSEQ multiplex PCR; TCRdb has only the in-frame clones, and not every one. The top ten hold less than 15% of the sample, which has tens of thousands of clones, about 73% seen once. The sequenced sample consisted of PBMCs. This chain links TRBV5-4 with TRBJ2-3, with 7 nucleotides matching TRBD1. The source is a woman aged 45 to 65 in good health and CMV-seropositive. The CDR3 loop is CASSLEGGAGDTQYF. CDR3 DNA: TGTGCCAGCAGCTTGGAAGGGGGCGCAGGAGATACGCAGTATTTT.